Following are 28 T cell receptor beta chains from one sample sequenced in a study of blood T cell repertoires in COVID-19 (TCRdb year 2020). The library was produced with the immunoSEQ multiplex PCR assay. Here the immuneACCESS table is served through TCRdb, limited to in-frame sequences with V and J called. Missing clones are a known gap in these copies; in checked studies unresolved V genes cover under half, and the rest lacks a known reason. The sample records 200,000 to 300,000 clones, 70% to 90% of which are singletons. Roughly 5% of the sample is held by the ten biggest clonotypes. Material for sequencing was peripheral blood. The receptors were gathered from a woman aged 60-70 years with COVID-19, enrolled during active disease.

This rearrangement joins TRBV5-4 to TRBJ2-3; TRBD1 agrees at 8 bases. With 6 bases clipped from V and 6 bases from J, the junction kept 6 bases outside the gene matches. The length of the CDR3 is 13 residues. Germline V lookup: CDR1 SGHNT, CDR2 YYREEE (reference sequence). The CDR3 here is CASTQGARDTQYF. CDR3 sequence (DNA): TGTGCCAGCACGCAGGGGGCGCGGGATACGCAGTATTTT.

This clone was recorded only once. CDR3 DNA sequence: TGTGCCACCAGTGGGTCAGGGGACCATGGAAACACCATATATTTT. It translates to CATSGSGDHGNTIYF. V usage is TRBV24-1 and J usage is TRBJ1-3; maybe TRBD1 (6 bases). Trimming left V 5 bases short and J 3 bases short, with 13 bases between. Germline V gene lookup returns CDR1 KGHDR and CDR2 SFDVKD. This CDR3 contains 15 residues.

V and J are TRBV6-6 and TRBJ1-4; 8 nucleotides agree with TRBD1. V trimming: 2 bases; J trimming: 0 bases; junction bases outside the gene matches: 2. The CDR3 extends over 16 amino acids. CDR1 and CDR2 (germline): MNHNY, SVGAGI (reference sequence). CDR3 amino acids: CASSYGQGATNEKLFF. CDR3 DNA sequence: TGTGCCAGCAGTTACGGACAGGGAGCAACTAATGAAAAACTGTTTTTT.

The chain employs TRBV7-9 and TRBJ1-1, with D unclear. The germline CDR1 and CDR2 sequences are SEHNR and FQNEAQ (reference sequence). The CDR3 totals 14 residues. V was shortened by 2 bases and J by 4 bases, with 11 bases between the two germline ends. The CDR3 protein is CASSLTLRGTEAFF. The CDR3 DNA reads as TGTGCCAGCAGCTTAACACTCCGAGGCACTGAAGCTTTCTTT.

The chain is built from TRBV7-6 and TRBJ1-2; D remains unclear. The ends were cut back, 5 bases at V and 7 bases at J, with 11 bases in the middle. Germline V CDR1 and CDR2: SGHVS, FNYEAQ. This CDR3 contains 12 residues. For the CDR3, the DNA is TGTGCCAGCAGCCCGAGAGGCGGTGGCTACACCTTC. Translation: CASSPRGGGYTF.

V usage is TRBV19 and J usage is TRBJ2-7; maybe TRBD2 (6 bases). V was shortened by 4 bases and J by 2 bases, with 9 bases between the two germline ends. This CDR3 comprises 13 residues. Looked up from germline, CDR1 is LNHDA and CDR2 is SQIVND (reference sequence). The CDR3 bases are TGTGCCAGTAGTACGGGACTCCCCTACGAGCAGTACTTC. Translated: CASSTGLPYEQYF.

The chain uses TRBV6-2 or TRBV6-3 and TRBJ2-2; D might be TRBD1 (6 bases). Trimming shortened V by 4 bases and J by 5 bases, and 11 bases separated the two germline ends. Germline V gene sequence: CDR1 MNHEY, CDR2 SVGEGT. CDR3 size: 14 residues. This chain's CDR3 is CASSSGQQTGELFF. The CDR3, as DNA: TGTGCCAGCAGTTCGGGACAACAGACCGGGGAGCTGTTTTTT.

The V and J genes are TRBV9 and TRBJ2-2, with 14 bases matching TRBD2. The V gene's germline CDR1 is SGDLS and CDR2 YYNGEE. The V gene end was trimmed by 4 bases and the J gene end by 7 bases; junction bases not matched to a gene: 15. The CDR3 sequence is 19 residues long. CDR3 DNA: TGTGCCAGCAGCACTCCCCTAGGGACTAGCGGGAGAAATGGCGGGGAGCTGTTTTTT. Residues: CASSTPLGTSGRNGGELFF.

This sequence joins TRBV11-2 and TRBJ2-5, with 9 bases that match TRBD2. Germline V gene sequence: CDR1 SGHAT, CDR2 FQNNGV. The CDR3 totals 15 residues. Trimming removed 0 bases from V and 5 bases from J; junction bases left unmatched: 4. In DNA, the CDR3 is TGTGCCAGCAGCTTAGATACGAGCGGGAGGGAGACCCAGTACTTC. Encoded protein: CASSLDTSGRETQYF.

V and J are TRBV9 and TRBJ2-5, with 7 positions matching TRBD1. This CDR3 is 17 amino acids long. Germline V lookup: CDR1 SGDLS, CDR2 YYNGEE. V trimming: 0 bases; J trimming: 1 base; junction bases outside the gene matches: 9. The CDR3 protein is CASSVETGAPSQETQYF. CDR3 nucleotides: TGTGCCAGCAGCGTAGAAACAGGGGCCCCCAGCCAAGAGACCCAGTACTTC.

The chain has TRBV9 and TRBJ2-2, with D maybe TRBD1 (5 bases). This CDR3 contains 15 residues. Trimming stripped 5 bases from V and 0 bases from J, with 11 bases between. Looked up from germline, CDR1 is SGDLS and CDR2 is YYNGEE. The CDR3 coding sequence is TGTGCCAGCAGGATGACAGCCACGAACACCGGGGAGCTGTTTTTT. It encodes CASRMTATNTGELFF.

The chain uses TRBV7-6 and TRBJ2-1, with TRBD2 matching 11 bases. The germline gives CDR1 SGHVS, CDR2 FNYEAQ. Trimming removed 5 bases from V and 2 bases from J; junction bases left unmatched: 2. The CDR3 has 15 residues. CDR3 residues: CASSTSGSPYNEQFF. The DNA of the CDR3 is TGTGCCAGCAGCACTAGCGGGAGTCCCTACAATGAGCAGTTCTTC.

V usage is TRBV18 and J usage is TRBJ2-1; 8 bases agree with TRBD2. The germline V gene encodes CDR1 KGHSH and CDR2 LQKENI. V lost 6 bases and J lost 0; bases outside the gene matches: 7. CDR3 length equals 16 residues. The CDR3 bases are TGTGCCAGCTCCTCCACTAGCGGAAACTCCTACAATGAGCAGTTCTTC. This encodes CASSSTSGNSYNEQFF.

This clone occurred a few times. The rearrangement uses TRBV19 and TRBJ1-2; 8 bases line up with TRBD1. CDR3 size: 15 residues. Germline V gene data show CDR1 as LNHDA and CDR2 as SQIVND (reference sequence). V lost 10 bases and J lost 2; bases outside the gene matches: 12. The CDR3, as DNA: TGTGCCACCAGGCTCGGACAGGGCGGGAACTATGGCTACACCTTC. This encodes CATRLGQGGNYGYTF.

The V call is TRBV18, the J call TRBJ2-1; possibly TRBD1 for D (5 bases). This CDR3 comprises 17 residues. Trimming removed 3 bases from V and 0 bases from J, with 15 bases in between. CDR1 is KGHSH, CDR2 LQKENI, per germline. Here the CDR3 reads CASSPSRTRSSYNEQFF. Written as DNA, the CDR3 is TGTGCCAGCTCACCCAGCCGGACACGGAGCTCCTACAATGAGCAGTTCTTC.

This clone has only a few counts. The chain employs TRBV5-4 and TRBJ2-2; the D gene is possibly TRBD1 (6 bases). Trimming took 2 bases from V and 1 from J, leaving 9 bases between them. CDR1 is SGHNT and CDR2 is YYREEE in the germline V gene (reference sequence). The CDR3 contains 15 residues. CDR3 DNA: TGTGCCAGCAGCTTTGCAGGGGTGAACACCGGGGAGCTGTTTTTT. This codes for CASSFAGVNTGELFF.

This sequence joins TRBV7-2 and TRBJ1-4, with TRBD1 matching over 8 bases. Germline V gene lookup returns CDR1 SGHTA and CDR2 FQGNSA. The length of the CDR3 is 15 residues. V gave up 3 bases and J gave up 7 bases; unmatched junction bases: 7. In DNA, the CDR3 is TGTGCCAGCAGCTTTCAGGGGGCCGGTGGTGAAAAACTGTTTTTT. It codes for CASSFQGAGGEKLFF.

V usage is TRBV7-2 and J usage is TRBJ1-1, with D possibly being TRBD1 (6 bases). Between the trimmed V and J ends, which lost 5 bases and 4 bases, there was a span of 14 bases. Germline CDR1 is SGHTA and CDR2 is FQGNSA. This CDR3 has 14 residues. For the CDR3, the DNA is TGTGCCAGCAGCCAAGGGGGAGGGGGCACTGAAGCTTTCTTT. This translates into CASSQGGGGTEAFF.

The CDR3 here is CASSSGTGPDTQYF. CDR3 DNA: TGTGCCAGCAGCTCCGGGACAGGGCCAGATACGCAGTATTTT. This chain connects TRBV27 to TRBJ2-3; TRBD1 aligns across 9 bases. The CDR3 runs to 14 residues. Looked up from germline, CDR1 is MNHEY and CDR2 is SMNVEV (reference sequence). J gave up 4 bases and V 6 bases, and 5 bases lay outside the gene matches.

The CDR3 loop is CASSSVGPLYQETQYF. The CDR3, as DNA: TGTGCCAGCAGTTCGGTGGGCCCGCTATACCAAGAGACCCAGTACTTC. V is TRBV27 and J is TRBJ2-5; D call uncertain. Germline V gene sequence: CDR1 MNHEY, CDR2 SMNVEV (reference sequence). CDR3 length equals 16 residues. The V end lost 4 bases, the J end lost 0 bases, and 15 bases lay between the germline ends.

DNA of the CDR3: TGCGCCAGCAGCCAAGTGAGACATCCGACCGATGAGCAGTTCTTC. Its protein product is CASSQVRHPTDEQFF. The rearrangement joins TRBV4-1 to TRBJ2-1, with D uncertain. Germline lookup yields CDR1 MGHRA and CDR2 YSYEKL. Trimming shortened V by 1 base and J by 8 bases, and 15 bases separated the two germline ends. The CDR3 runs to 15 residues.

The V call is TRBV28, the J call TRBJ1-4; D is unresolved. V lost 2 bases and J lost 8, with 9 bases in between. CDR1 is MDHEN, CDR2 SYDVKM, per germline. The CDR3 is made up of 13 amino acids. CDR3 in DNA: TGTGCCAGCAGTTTACAGGTGGAAGAAAAACTGTTTTTT. This encodes CASSLQVEEKLFF.

This chain connects TRBV9 to TRBJ1-6; 8 bases are a match to TRBD1. J gave up 10 bases and V 3 bases, and 6 bases lay outside the gene matches. The CDR3 has 14 amino acids. CDR1 and CDR2 (germline): SGDLS, YYNGEE. DNA of the CDR3: TGTGCCAGCAGCGCACAGGGGGGTAGATCACCCCTCCACTTT. Amino acid sequence: CASSAQGGRSPLHF.

The CDR3 loop is CASSPRTQGETQYF. DNA of the CDR3: TGTGCCAGCAGTCCCCGGACCCAGGGGGAGACCCAGTACTTC. The chain has TRBV6-6 and TRBJ2-5, with D possibly matching TRBD1 (6 bases). The CDR3 extends over 14 amino acids. The germline V and J ends were trimmed by 5 bases and 5 bases, with 15 bases remaining between them. CDR1 and CDR2 (germline): MNHNY, SVGAGI (reference sequence).

This sequence joins TRBV27 and TRBJ2-7; perhaps TRBD2 as D (6 bases). Trimming left V 3 bases short and J 6 bases short, with 9 bases between. The CDR3 is made up of 12 amino acids. The germline V gene has CDR1 MNHEY and CDR2 SMNVEV (reference sequence). The CDR3 DNA sequence: TGTGCCAGCAGTTTGGCGGGGACCGAGCAGTACTTC. It encodes CASSLAGTEQYF.

In its sample, this clone was seen once. The chain recombines TRBV6-4 with TRBJ2-7; 8 bases line up with TRBD1. The germline V gene has CDR1 MRHNA and CDR2 SNTAGT. The ends lost 3 bases at V and 3 bases at J; junction bases unmatched: 10. The CDR3 has 16 residues. As DNA, the CDR3 is TGTGCCAGCAGTGATCTTACAGGGGGTTTCCACTACGAGCAGTACTTC. It is translated as CASSDLTGGFHYEQYF.

This clone was detected ten times or more. J is TRBJ1-1 and V is TRBV7-9; the D gene is possibly TRBD1 (6 bases). Between the trimmed V and J ends, which lost 2 bases and 3 bases, there was a span of 10 bases. From germline, CDR1 is SEHNR and CDR2 FQNEAQ (reference sequence). The CDR3 has 14 residues. This chain's CDR3 is CASSLQGFDTEAFF. The CDR3 DNA reads TGTGCCAGCAGCTTACAGGGGTTTGACACTGAAGCTTTCTTT.

In the case of this clone: One end of the junction fails to match germline, which may point to a read error. This sequence joins TRBV2 and TRBJ2-4; 7 positions match TRBD2. CDR1 and CDR2 from the germline V gene are SNHLY and FYNNEI. This CDR3 contains 15 residues. CDR3 amino acids: CASSETGGRERARAF. The DNA for the CDR3 is TGTGCCAGCAGTGAAACGGGGGGAAGGGAGAGGGCCCGGGCCTTC.